This T cell receptor (beta chain) derives from a study of CD8+ T cells in alopecia areata (dated by TCRdb to the late 2010s). At the level of the whole study: The treated patients, all with moderate-to-severe alopecia areata, were enrolled in an open-label pilot trial of oral tofacitinib given at 5 to 10 mg twice daily. Tofacitinib was given for 6 to 18 months, followed by 6 months of follow-up off drug to assess delayed response and recurrence. High-throughput TCRbeta sequencing was used to examine T cell clonal expansion in alopecia areata in both the C3H/HeJ mouse model and human patients. On the human side, TCRbeta sequencing was run on scalp tissue and on sorted CD4+ and CD8+ peripheral blood T cells from healthy controls and from alopecia areata patients with either patchy or totalis/universalis disease. Patients on tofacitinib were biopsied at baseline and after 4 and 24 weeks of treatment, and several of the patients also had a later scalp biopsy. Scalp clonality was compared among normal scalp (n=4), patchy alopecia areata scalp (n=8), and alopecia totalis/universalis scalp (n=8). The RNA source kit depended on sample type: the PAXgene miRNA kit for fixed scalp, the miRNeasy kit for PBMCs, and the RNeasy kit for mouse skin. immunoSEQ multiplex PCR using 35 Vbeta forward primers and 13 Jbeta reverse primers was used to amplify TCRbeta CDR3 regions.

The library was produced with the immunoSEQ multiplex PCR assay. For TCR sequencing, RNA was extracted from every sample and reverse transcribed into cDNA to serve as template. First-strand cDNA was synthesized with SuperScript III using a 2:1 mix of oligo-dT and random hexamers. A synthetic immune receptor repertoire was used to gauge amplification bias, and whatever bias remained was removed computationally. The original pipeline was this. Raw reads were preprocessed to remove errors, and CDR3 was defined by IMGT conventions from the conserved cysteine to phenylalanine. Clonality was calculated as 1 minus Shannon entropy normalized by log2 of the number of productive unique TCRs. Whether scalp clones were CD4 or CD8 was inferred by matching scalp TCRbeta sequences against CD4 and CD8 repertoires sorted from blood. Drawn from immuneACCESS, this table holds only the in-frame rearrangements with V and J called that TCRdb kept. Clones are partly lost; checked studies trace under half to an unresolved V gene and leave the rest unexplained. Clone size and the V and J calls come from that table; the DNA yielded D and trimming. This sample holds 150,000 or so clones; 47% were observed only once. Approximately 6.6% of the sample belongs to the ten largest clones.

Overall results and qualifications from the work: Higher clonality and more expanded CD8+ clones were observed in lesional scalp than in normal scalp, particularly in alopecia totalis/universalis, a finding suggestive of antigenic drive. Shared TCR sequences between patients were less evident than in mice, which may be partly attributable to HLA diversity in the patient population. Resident alphabeta T cells in normal human skin are also sequenced, complicating scalp TCR repertoire analysis, unlike mouse skin dominated by gammadelta T cells.

Looking up the germline V gene yields CDR1 SNHLY and CDR2 FYNNEI. The CDR3 goes from the cysteine to the phenylalanine over 13 residues. Just the 39-base CDR3 DNA is kept, in frame starting at base 1. The germline ends are 8 bases apart after V is trimmed by 2 bases and J by 6 bases. From alopecia areata patients, peripheral blood was collected along with lesional scalp punch biopsies. PBMCs were isolated by density centrifugation and stained for CD3, CD4 and CD8, and CD4+ and CD8+ T cells were sorted on a FACSAria. Comment on this clone: The antigen this receptor binds is unknown. No much larger clone is present one base from it, and per-base qualities are unavailable.

The TCR sequence derives from a human donor with alopecia areata. Recombination joined TRBV2 with TRBJ2-1; the D gene assignment is perhaps TRBD1 or TRBD2, with each matching 5 bases. The sequenced sample consisted of CD4+ T cells sorted from blood. Here the CDR3 is given as CASSEYGGNEQFF. The DNA sequence is given as TGTGCCAGCAGTGAATATGGGGGCAATGAGCAGTTCTTC.